The 31 T cell receptor beta chains below all came from one sample that was sequenced in a study of cytomegalovirus exposure and HLA in healthy donors. The PCR employed 60 Vbeta primers together with 13 Jbeta primers. Libraries were prepared by immunoSEQ multiplex PCR; TCRdb keeps only in-frame clonotypes and omits some of them. The sample holds some 170,000 clones; more than 60% are singletons and the top ten take 4.3%. Input material: PBMCs. The receptors were sampled from a man in his forties in good health and CMV-seronegative.

The chain uses TRBV9 and TRBJ2-4; 10 bases fit TRBD1. V lost 3 bases, J lost 9 bases, and 9 bases stayed unmatched. There are 15 residues in the CDR3. Per the germline V gene, CDR1 is SGDLS and CDR2 is YYNGEE. The CDR3 sequence is CASSDTGDRGGIQYF. Written as DNA, the CDR3 is TGTGCCAGCAGCGACACGGGGGACAGGGGAGGCATTCAGTACTTC.

Written as DNA, the CDR3 is TGCAGCGTTGACTCAAAGGGTACAGGGCGGGAGCAGTTCTTC. It is translated as CSVDSKGTGREQFF. The chain recombines TRBV29-1 with TRBJ2-1; D is perhaps TRBD1 (6 bases). The CDR3 is 14 residues long. Germline V gene data show CDR1 as SQVTM and CDR2 as ANQGSEA. Trimming stripped 3 bases from V and 10 bases from J, with 19 bases between.

V is TRBV7-9 and J is TRBJ2-7; no clear D. This CDR3 contains 14 residues. The germline V gene has CDR1 SEHNR and CDR2 FQNEAQ (reference sequence). The V and J ends lost 4 bases and 3 bases respectively, with 13 bases between them. Here the CDR3 reads CASSSTERYYEQYF. CDR3 DNA: TGTGCCAGCAGCTCTACAGAACGCTACTACGAGCAGTACTTC.

A single count supports this clone. This chain uses TRBV30 with TRBJ1-5, with TRBD1 identical over 8 bases. Germline CDR1 and CDR2: GTSNPN and SVGIG (reference sequence). The trim removed 4 bases at V and 9 bases at J, leaving 11 bases unmatched. CDR3 size: 14 residues. The CDR3 DNA reads TGTGCCTGGAACTTCGGACAGGGAGCATCGCCCCAGCATTTT. As protein: CAWNFGQGASPQHF.

This chain links TRBV27 with TRBJ2-1; TRBD2 matches at 11 bases. CDR1 is MNHEY and CDR2 is SMNVEV in the germline V gene (reference sequence). The V and J ends lost 2 bases and 6 bases, in that order; junction bases with no gene match: 0. The CDR3 sequence is 14 residues long. CDR3 in DNA: TGTGCCAGCAGTTTACTAGCGGGGGGCAATGAGCAGTTCTTC. Its translation is CASSLLAGGNEQFF.

The rearrangement links TRBV7-9 to TRBJ1-3; a weak D match, TRBD1 (5 bases). In germline, CDR1 is SEHNR, CDR2 FQNEAQ (reference sequence). V was cut by 1 base and J by 8 bases, with 9 bases left in between. CDR3 size: 13 residues. CDR3 sequence: CASSLVAGDTIYF. CDR3 DNA sequence: TGTGCCAGCAGCTTAGTTGCGGGGGACACCATATATTTT.

This chain uses TRBV5-1 with TRBJ2-1; 7 nucleotides match TRBD2. The V and J ends lost 2 bases and 8 bases, in that order; junction bases with no gene match: 13. The CDR3 is 16 amino acids. Germline V lookup: CDR1 SGHRS, CDR2 YFSETQ. The DNA for the CDR3 is TGCGCCAGCAGCTTAAGGGCAGGACTAGGGGATTATGAGCAGTTCTTC. This gives the protein CASSLRAGLGDYEQFF.

This clone was recorded once. The chain links TRBV7-9 to TRBJ1-4, with 10 positions matching TRBD1. Trimming took 4 bases from V and 4 from J; bases not matched to a gene: 3. The CDR3 runs to 15 residues. CDR1 and CDR2 (germline): SEHNR, FQNEAQ (reference sequence). DNA of the CDR3: TGTGCCAGCAGCTCCGGGACAGGGGATAATGAAAAACTGTTTTTT. Amino acids: CASSSGTGDNEKLFF.

The chain carries TRBV7-9 and TRBJ2-7, with 10 bases matching TRBD1. CDR3 length: 14 residues. V lost 1 base, J lost 6 bases, and 3 bases stayed unmatched. The germline V gene has CDR1 SEHNR and CDR2 FQNEAQ (reference sequence). DNA for the CDR3: TGTGCCAGCAGCTTAGGACAGGGGGCTGGCGAGCAGTACTTC. It codes for CASSLGQGAGEQYF.

The chain uses TRBV28 and TRBJ1-2, with D possibly being TRBD1 (5 bases). The CDR3 sequence is 14 residues long. V was shortened by 5 bases and J by 8 bases, with 18 bases between the two germline ends. The germline V gene has CDR1 MDHEN and CDR2 SYDVKM. The CDR3 nucleotides are TGTGCCAGCAGTCCAGCCGGGGGAGTCCAGGGCTACACCTTC. It translates to CASSPAGGVQGYTF.

This clone was seen only a few times. The CDR3 loop is CASRQFESSTDTQYF. In DNA form, the CDR3 reads TGTGCCAGCCGTCAGTTTGAATCAAGCACAGATACGCAGTATTTT. J is TRBJ2-3 and V is TRBV6-5; D ambiguous. V was pared by 8 bases and J by 0 bases, with 15 bases between. There are 15 residues in the CDR3. Per germline, CDR1 MNHEY and CDR2 SVGAGI.

The CDR3 loop is CASSSGLLNTEAFF. CDR3 DNA sequence: TGTGCCAGCAGCTCAGGGCTCCTTAACACTGAAGCTTTCTTT. The chain joins TRBV5-4 to TRBJ1-1; D perhaps matches TRBD1 (5 bases). Germline CDR1 SGHNT, CDR2 YYREEE (reference sequence). V lost 3 bases and J lost 2, with 11 bases in between. The CDR3 totals 14 residues.

This chain connects TRBV29-1 to TRBJ2-1; D may be TRBD2 (5 bases). Germline lookup yields CDR1 SQVTM and CDR2 ANQGSEA. The V end lost 3 bases, the J end lost 7 bases, and 10 bases lay between the germline ends. CDR3 length equals 12 residues. CDR3: CSVDGVRNEQFF. The CDR3 DNA reads as TGCAGCGTTGACGGGGTTAGGAATGAGCAGTTCTTC.

For the CDR3, the DNA is TGTGCCAGCAGCTTACTTGCGACGACAGGAAGGGGGACAGATACGCAGTATTTT. It encodes CASSLLATTGRGTDTQYF. This chain connects TRBV7-3 to TRBJ2-3, with D perhaps TRBD1 (6 bases). V lost 2 bases and J lost 3, with 21 bases in between. This CDR3 is 18 amino acids long. Germline V CDR1 and CDR2: SGHTA, FQGTGA.

The CDR3 DNA reads TGTGCCAGCAGCAGGACAGGGGACACCGGGGAGCTGTTTTTT. Its translation is CASSRTGDTGELFF. The chain couples TRBV7-9 to TRBJ2-2, with TRBD1 identical over 9 bases. The CDR3 covers 14 residues. After removal of 5 bases from V and 3 bases from J, the junction contained 1 base not matched to a gene. Germline V gene lookup returns CDR1 SEHNR and CDR2 FQNEAQ (reference sequence). Using reference TRBV7-9 and TRBJ2-2 for the parts outside the CDR3, the full variable domain is DTGVSQNPRHKITKRGQNVTFRCDPISEHNRLYWYRQTLGQGPEFLTYFQNEAQLEKSRLLSDRFSAERPKGSFSTLEIQRTEQGDSAMYLCASSRTGDTGELFFGEGSRLTVL.

This rearrangement joins TRBV7-8 to TRBJ2-5, with 7 positions matching TRBD2. Germline CDR1 SGHVS, CDR2 FQNEAQ. The V and J ends lost 1 base and 7 bases, in that order; junction bases with no gene match: 3. The CDR3 totals 13 residues. Here the CDR3 DNA reads TGTGCCAGCAGCTTAGGGTCGGGGGGGACCCAGTACTTC. Protein sequence: CASSLGSGGTQYF.

This clone appeared a single time. The chain has TRBV2 and TRBJ2-6, with D possibly being TRBD2 (5 bases). CDR1 is SNHLY and CDR2 is FYNNEI in the germline V gene. V was shortened by 4 bases and J by 2 bases, with 12 bases between the two germline ends. The CDR3 is 16 amino acids. Here the CDR3 DNA reads TGTGCCAGCAGTGGACCGGGATTGGCTGGGGCCAACGTCCTGACTTTC. Its translation is CASSGPGLAGANVLTF.

The chain recombines TRBV21-1 with TRBJ1-2; the table's D call, TRBD1, was not checked against the DNA. TRBV21-1 is recorded as a pseudogene. This CDR3 has 16 residues. As DNA, the CDR3 is TGTGCCAGCAGCAAAGGAACGGACAGGGAGGACTATGGCTACACCTTC. Its translation is CASSKGTDREDYGYTF.

The chain is built from TRBV5-5 and TRBJ2-3; perhaps TRBD2 as D (5 bases). The CDR3 consists of 14 residues. Trimming shortened V by 2 bases and J by 8 bases, and 15 bases separated the two germline ends. The germline V gene has CDR1 SGHKS and CDR2 YYEKEE (reference sequence). The CDR3 coding sequence is TGTGCCAGCAGCTTCGAACTAGTTCTCCTTACGCAGTATTTT. Its protein is CASSFELVLLTQYF.

The chain recombines TRBV30 with TRBJ2-2; D is perhaps TRBD1 (5 bases). Germline CDR1 is GTSNPN and CDR2 is SVGIG (reference sequence). The V end was cut by 0 bases, the J end by 6 bases, with 8 bases between. The CDR3 sequence is 13 residues long. The CDR3 loop is CAWSVQGPGELFF. CDR3 DNA sequence: TGTGCCTGGAGTGTCCAGGGTCCCGGGGAGCTGTTTTTT.

The chain links TRBV7-9 to TRBJ1-1; TRBD1 might be the D (6 bases). The V and J ends lost 3 bases and 0 bases respectively, with 17 bases between them. CDR1 and CDR2 (germline): SEHNR, FQNEAQ (reference sequence). The CDR3 loop spans 17 amino acids. CDR3 loop: CASSLRSLGHMNTEAFF. The CDR3 DNA sequence: TGTGCCAGCAGCTTGCGAAGTCTGGGACACATGAACACTGAAGCTTTCTTT. Full variable domain (outside the CDR3, taken from reference TRBV7-9 and TRBJ1-1): DTGVSQNPRHKITKRGQNVTFRCDPISEHNRLYWYRQTLGQGPEFLTYFQNEAQLEKSRLLSDRFSAERPKGSFSTLEIQRTEQGDSAMYLCASSLRSLGHMNTEAFFGQGTRLTVV.

V gene TRBV7-2 combines with J gene TRBJ1-2; maybe TRBD1 (5 bases). Trimming pared 4 bases from V and 8 bases from J, leaving 20 bases between. Germline loops: CDR1 SGHTA, CDR2 FQGNSA. The CDR3 spans 15 residues. The CDR3 here is CASSSEVQVTSGYTF. CDR3 DNA: TGTGCCAGCAGCTCCGAGGTACAGGTGACATCAGGCTACACCTTC.

V and J are TRBV5-5 and TRBJ2-1; tentatively, D is TRBD2 (6 bases). The germline CDR1 and CDR2 sequences are SGHKS and YYEKEE (reference sequence). CDR3 size: 14 residues. V was trimmed by 3 bases and J by 9 bases, leaving 16 bases between them. DNA for the CDR3: TGTGCCAGCAGCTGGGATGGATCAGCGGGTGAGCAGTTCTTC. Residues: CASSWDGSAGEQFF.

The chain recombines TRBV7-9 with TRBJ2-1, with TRBD1 identical over 8 bases. The CDR3 extends over 12 amino acids. Germline V gene lookup returns CDR1 SEHNR and CDR2 FQNEAQ (reference sequence). With V trimmed by 5 bases and J by 8 bases, 2 bases remained unmatched. CDR3 sequence (DNA): TGTGCCAGCAGCCCGGACAGGGATGAGCAGTTCTTC. Translating it yields CASSPDRDEQFF.

V and J are TRBV10-3 and TRBJ2-7, with D possibly TRBD2 on 5 matching bases. Between the trimmed V and J ends, which lost 10 bases and 2 bases, there was a span of 12 bases. The CDR3 has 12 residues. The germline V gene has CDR1 ENHRY and CDR2 SYGVKD. The CDR3 DNA reads as TGTGCCACAACGACGGGAACCTACGAGCAGTACTTC. It yields the protein CATTTGTYEQYF.

The chain employs TRBV18 and TRBJ1-1; TRBD1 agrees at 9 bases. CDR1 KGHSH and CDR2 LQKENI come from the germline V gene. V shed 6 bases, J shed 6 bases, and the junction held 5 bases outside the gene matches. CDR3 length equals 13 residues. This chain's CDR3 is CASSYRGRAEAFF. DNA of the CDR3: TGTGCCAGCTCGTACAGGGGGCGAGCTGAAGCTTTCTTT.

The chain couples TRBV11-3 to TRBJ1-3; D unclear. The germline gives CDR1 SGHNT, CDR2 YENEEA. The CDR3 spans 13 residues. The V gene lost 5 bases and the J gene lost 0 bases, with 5 bases spanning the gap. The CDR3 DNA follows: TGTGCCAGCAGCCTAAACTCTGGAAACACCATATATTTT. Translated, it gives CASSLNSGNTIYF.

The chain employs TRBV19 and TRBJ1-1; D call uncertain. The germline CDR1 and CDR2 sequences are LNHDA and SQIVND (reference sequence). The CDR3 spans 14 residues. With 1 base removed from V and 5 bases from J, the gap between germline ends came to 11 bases. CDR3 sequence reads: CASSIAPGRTEAFF. DNA of the CDR3: TGTGCCAGTAGTATAGCCCCCGGGAGGACTGAAGCTTTCTTT.

CDR3 bases: TGTGCCAGCAGTCCGACGGGTTCTCCCGTCTCCTACGAGCAGTACTTC. It yields the protein CASSPTGSPVSYEQYF. The chain joins TRBV27 to TRBJ2-5; D is undetermined. The tail of the sequence fits TRBJ2-7 better, so the J call may be wrong. Germline V gene data show CDR1 as MNHEY and CDR2 as SMNVEV (reference sequence). This CDR3 has 16 residues.

This clone was recorded once. The J gene is TRBJ1-1, the V gene TRBV20-1; D remains unclear. CDR1 is DFQATT, CDR2 SNEGSKA, per germline (reference sequence). This CDR3 contains 11 residues. Trimming removed 1 base from V and 4 bases from J, with 4 bases in between. As DNA, the CDR3 is TGCAGTGCTAGAGCCAGCACTGAAGCTTTCTTT. Protein product: CSARASTEAFF.

This clone appeared a single time. In DNA form, the CDR3 reads TGTGCCAGCAGCCTAATGCGGGGATACGAGCAGTACTTC. Its protein is CASSLMRGYEQYF. The chain employs TRBV6-5 and TRBJ2-7; tentative D call: TRBD2 (6 bases). From germline, CDR1 is MNHEY and CDR2 SVGAGI. The CDR3 totals 13 residues. V was pared by 6 bases and J by 4 bases, with 13 bases between.